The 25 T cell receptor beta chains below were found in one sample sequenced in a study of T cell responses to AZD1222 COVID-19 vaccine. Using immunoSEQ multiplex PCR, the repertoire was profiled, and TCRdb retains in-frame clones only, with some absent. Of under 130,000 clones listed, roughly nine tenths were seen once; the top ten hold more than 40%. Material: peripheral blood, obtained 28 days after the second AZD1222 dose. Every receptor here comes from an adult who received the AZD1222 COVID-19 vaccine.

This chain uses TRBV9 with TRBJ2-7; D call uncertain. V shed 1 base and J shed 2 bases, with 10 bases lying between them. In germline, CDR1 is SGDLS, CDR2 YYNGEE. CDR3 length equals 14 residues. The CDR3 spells CASSVSNGAYEQYF. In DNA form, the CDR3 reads TGTGCCAGCAGCGTATCTAACGGAGCCTACGAGCAGTACTTC. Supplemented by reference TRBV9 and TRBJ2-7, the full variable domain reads DSGVTQTPKHLITATGQRVTLRCSPRSGDLSVYWYQQSLDQGLQFLIQYYNGEERAKGNILERFSAQQFPDLHSELNLSSLELGDSALYFCASSVSNGAYEQYFGPGTRLTVT.

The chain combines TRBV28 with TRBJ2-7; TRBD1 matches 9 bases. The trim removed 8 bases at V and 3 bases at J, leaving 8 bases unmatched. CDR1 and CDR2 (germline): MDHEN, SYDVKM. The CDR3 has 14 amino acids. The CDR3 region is CASAEQGANYEQYF. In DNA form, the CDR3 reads TGTGCCAGCGCTGAACAGGGGGCGAACTACGAGCAGTACTTC.

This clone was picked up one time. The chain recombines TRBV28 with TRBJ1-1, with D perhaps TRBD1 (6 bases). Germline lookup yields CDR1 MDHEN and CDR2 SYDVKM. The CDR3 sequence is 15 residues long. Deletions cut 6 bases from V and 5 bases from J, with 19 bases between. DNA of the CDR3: TGTGCCAGCAGGTATTCCAGGGGATGGGGGACTGAAGCTTTCTTT. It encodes CASRYSRGWGTEAFF. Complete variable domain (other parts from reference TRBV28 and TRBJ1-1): DVKVTQSSRYLVKRTGEKVFLECVQDMDHENMFWYRQDPGLGLRLIYFSYDVKMKEKGDIPEGYSVSREKKERFSLILESASTNQTSMYLCASRYSRGWGTEAFFGQGTRLTVV.

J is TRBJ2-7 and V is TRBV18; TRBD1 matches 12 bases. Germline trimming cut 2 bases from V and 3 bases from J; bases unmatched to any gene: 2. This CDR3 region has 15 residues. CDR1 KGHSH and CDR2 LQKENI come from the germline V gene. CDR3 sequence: CASSPGTGGFYEQYF. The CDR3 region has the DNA TGTGCCAGCTCACCAGGGACAGGGGGCTTCTACGAGCAGTACTTC. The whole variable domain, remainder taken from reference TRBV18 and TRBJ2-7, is NAGVMQNPRHLVRRRGQEARLRCSPMKGHSHVYWYRQLPEEGLKFMVYLQKENIIDESGMPKERFSAEFPKEGPSILRIQQVVRGDSAAYFCASSPGTGGFYEQYFGPGTRLTVT.

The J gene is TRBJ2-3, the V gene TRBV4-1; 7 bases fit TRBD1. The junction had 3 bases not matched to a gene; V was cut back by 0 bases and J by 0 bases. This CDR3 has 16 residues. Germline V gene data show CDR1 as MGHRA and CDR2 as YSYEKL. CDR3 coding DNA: TGCGCCAGCAGCCAAGAACGACAGGGCAGCACAGATACGCAGTATTTT. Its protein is CASSQERQGSTDTQYF.

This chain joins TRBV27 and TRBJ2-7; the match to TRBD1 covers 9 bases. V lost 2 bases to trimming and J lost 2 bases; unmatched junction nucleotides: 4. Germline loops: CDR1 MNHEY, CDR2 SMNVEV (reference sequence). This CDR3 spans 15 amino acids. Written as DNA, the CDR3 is TGTGCCAGCAGTTTAAGCACAGGGGGCACCTACGAGCAGTACTTC. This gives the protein CASSLSTGGTYEQYF.

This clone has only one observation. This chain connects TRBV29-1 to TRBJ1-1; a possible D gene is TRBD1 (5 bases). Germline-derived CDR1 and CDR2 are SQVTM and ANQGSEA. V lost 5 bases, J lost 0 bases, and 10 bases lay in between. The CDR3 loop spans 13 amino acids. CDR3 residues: CSVSGTLNTEAFF. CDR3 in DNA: TGCAGCGTTTCGGGGACCCTGAACACTGAAGCTTTCTTT.

The CDR3 loop is CASSLEVAGWLYEQYF. The CDR3 nucleotides read TGTGCCAGCAGCCTCGAGGTAGCGGGGTGGCTCTACGAGCAGTACTTC. The V call is TRBV7-9, the J call TRBJ2-7; 8 nucleotides align to TRBD2. The germline V gene has CDR1 SEHNR and CDR2 FQNEAQ (reference sequence). V was clipped by 5 bases and J by 3 bases; unmatched bases: 12. The CDR3 sequence is 16 residues long.

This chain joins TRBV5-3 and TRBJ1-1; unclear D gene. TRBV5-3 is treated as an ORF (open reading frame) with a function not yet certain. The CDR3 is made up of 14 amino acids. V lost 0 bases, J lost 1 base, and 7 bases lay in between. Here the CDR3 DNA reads TGTGCCAGAAGCTTGGGACACCCGAACACTGAAGCTTTCTTT. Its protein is CARSLGHPNTEAFF.

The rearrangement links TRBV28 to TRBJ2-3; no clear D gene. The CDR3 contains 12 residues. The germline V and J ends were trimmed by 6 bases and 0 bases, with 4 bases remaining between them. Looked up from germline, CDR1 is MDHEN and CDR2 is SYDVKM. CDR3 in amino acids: CASRVSTDTQYF. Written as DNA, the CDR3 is TGTGCCAGCAGGGTAAGCACAGATACGCAGTATTTT.

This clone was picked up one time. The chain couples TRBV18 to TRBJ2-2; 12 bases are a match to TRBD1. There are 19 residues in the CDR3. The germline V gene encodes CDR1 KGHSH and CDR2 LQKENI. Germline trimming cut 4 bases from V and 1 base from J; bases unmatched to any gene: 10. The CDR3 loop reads CASSLLGTGGYRNTGELFF. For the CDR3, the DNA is TGTGCCAGCTCACTCTTAGGGACAGGGGGCTACCGGAACACCGGGGAGCTGTTTTTT.

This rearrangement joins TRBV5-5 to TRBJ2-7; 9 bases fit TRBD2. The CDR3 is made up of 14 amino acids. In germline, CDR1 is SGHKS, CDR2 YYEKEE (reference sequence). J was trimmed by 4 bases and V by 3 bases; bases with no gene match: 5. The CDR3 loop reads CASSSTSGWYEQYF. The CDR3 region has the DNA TGTGCCAGCAGCTCCACTAGCGGGTGGTACGAGCAGTACTTC.

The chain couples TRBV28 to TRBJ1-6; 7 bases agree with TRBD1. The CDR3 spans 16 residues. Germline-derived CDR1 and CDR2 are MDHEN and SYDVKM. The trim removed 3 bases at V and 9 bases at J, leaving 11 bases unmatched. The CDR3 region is CASSLPQGGGRSPLHF. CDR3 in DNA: TGTGCCAGCAGTTTGCCCCAGGGGGGTGGACGTTCACCCCTCCACTTT.

The CDR3 sequence: CASSLGQGNEQYF. In nucleotides, the CDR3 is TGCGCCAGCAGCCTGGGACAGGGAAACGAGCAGTACTTC. The chain recombines TRBV5-1 with TRBJ2-7; 9 bases fit TRBD1. The CDR3 has 13 amino acids. V shed 4 bases and J 5 bases; nucleotides not matched to a gene: 4. Germline values: CDR1 SGHRS, CDR2 YFSETQ.

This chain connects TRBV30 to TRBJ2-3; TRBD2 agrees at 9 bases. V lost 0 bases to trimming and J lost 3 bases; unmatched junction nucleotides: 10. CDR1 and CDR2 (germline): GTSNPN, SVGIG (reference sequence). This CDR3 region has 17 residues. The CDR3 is CAWSVGLSGRSTDTQYF. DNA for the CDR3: TGTGCCTGGAGTGTAGGTCTTAGCGGGAGAAGTACAGATACGCAGTATTTT.

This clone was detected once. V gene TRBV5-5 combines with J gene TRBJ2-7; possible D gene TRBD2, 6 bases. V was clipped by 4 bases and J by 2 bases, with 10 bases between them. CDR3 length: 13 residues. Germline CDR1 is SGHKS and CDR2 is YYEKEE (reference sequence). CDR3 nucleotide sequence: TGTGCCAGCAGCCCGGGACTTACCTACGAGCAGTACTTC. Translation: CASSPGLTYEQYF.

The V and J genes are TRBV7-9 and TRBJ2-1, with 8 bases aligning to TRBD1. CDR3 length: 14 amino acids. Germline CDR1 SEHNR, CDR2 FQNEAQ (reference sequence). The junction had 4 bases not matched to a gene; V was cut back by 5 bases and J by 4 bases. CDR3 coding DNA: TGTGCCAGCAGCCCAGGGGGCGGGTACAATGAGCAGTTCTTC. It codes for CASSPGGGYNEQFF. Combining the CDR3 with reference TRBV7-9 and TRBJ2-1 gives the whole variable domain DTGVSQNPRHKITKRGQNVTFRCDPISEHNRLYWYRQTLGQGPEFLTYFQNEAQLEKSRLLSDRFSAERPKGSFSTLEIQRTEQGDSAMYLCASSPGGGYNEQFFGPGTRLTVL.

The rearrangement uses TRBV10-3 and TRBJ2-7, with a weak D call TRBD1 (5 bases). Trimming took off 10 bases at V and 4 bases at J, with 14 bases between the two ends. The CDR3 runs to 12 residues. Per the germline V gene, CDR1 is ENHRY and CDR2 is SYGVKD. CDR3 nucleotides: TGTGCCAGCTCGGAAAAGGGGTACGAGCAGTACTTC. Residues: CASSEKGYEQYF.

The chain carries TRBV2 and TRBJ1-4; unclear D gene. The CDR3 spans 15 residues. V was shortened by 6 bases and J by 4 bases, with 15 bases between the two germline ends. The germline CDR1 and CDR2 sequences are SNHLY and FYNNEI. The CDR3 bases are TGTGCCAGCAGGGACCAGGACGAAGATAATGAAAAACTGTTTTTT. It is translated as CASRDQDEDNEKLFF.

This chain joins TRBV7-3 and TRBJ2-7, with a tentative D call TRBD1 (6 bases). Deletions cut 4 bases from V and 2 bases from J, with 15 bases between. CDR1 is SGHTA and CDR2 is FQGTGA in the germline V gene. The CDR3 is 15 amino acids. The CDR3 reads CASSSGQSLTYEQYF. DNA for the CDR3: TGTGCCAGCAGCTCCGGACAGTCCCTAACCTACGAGCAGTACTTC. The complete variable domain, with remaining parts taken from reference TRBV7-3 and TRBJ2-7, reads GAGVSQTPSNKVTEKGKYVELRCDPISGHTALYWYRQSLGQGPEFLIYFQGTGAADDSGLPNDRFFAVRPEGSVSTLKIQRTERGDSAVYLCASSSGQSLTYEQYFGPGTRLTVT.

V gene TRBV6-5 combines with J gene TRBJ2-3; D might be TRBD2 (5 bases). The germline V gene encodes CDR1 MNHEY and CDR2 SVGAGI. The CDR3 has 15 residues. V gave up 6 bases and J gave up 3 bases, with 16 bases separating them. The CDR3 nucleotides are TGTGCCAGCAGACTTTCCGCGGGTAGGACAGATACGCAGTATTTT. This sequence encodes CASRLSAGRTDTQYF.

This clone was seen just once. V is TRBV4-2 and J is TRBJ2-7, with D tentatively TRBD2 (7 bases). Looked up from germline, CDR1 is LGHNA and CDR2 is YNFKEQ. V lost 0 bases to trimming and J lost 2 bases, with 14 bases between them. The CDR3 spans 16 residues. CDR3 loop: CASSQDGGARPYEQYF. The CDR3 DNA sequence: TGTGCCAGCAGCCAAGATGGGGGGGCGAGACCCTACGAGCAGTACTTC.

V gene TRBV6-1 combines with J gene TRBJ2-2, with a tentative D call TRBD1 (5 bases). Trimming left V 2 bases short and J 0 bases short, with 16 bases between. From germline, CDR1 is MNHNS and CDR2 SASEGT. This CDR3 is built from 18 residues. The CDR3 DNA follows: TGTGCCAGCAGTGAAATAACAGGAGTTTTGACGAACACCGGGGAGCTGTTTTTT. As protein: CASSEITGVLTNTGELFF.

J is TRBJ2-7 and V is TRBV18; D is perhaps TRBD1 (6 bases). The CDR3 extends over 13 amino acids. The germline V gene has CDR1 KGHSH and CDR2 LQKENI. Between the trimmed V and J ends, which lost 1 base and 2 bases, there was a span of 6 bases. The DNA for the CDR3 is TGTGCCAGCTCACCACGACAGGCCTACGAGCAGTACTTC. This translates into CASSPRQAYEQYF.

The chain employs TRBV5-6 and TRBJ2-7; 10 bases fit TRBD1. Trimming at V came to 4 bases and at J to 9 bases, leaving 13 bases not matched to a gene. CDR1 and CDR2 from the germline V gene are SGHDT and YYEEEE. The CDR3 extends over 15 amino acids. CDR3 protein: CASSPFGTGAAGQYF. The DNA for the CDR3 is TGTGCCAGCAGCCCCTTCGGGACAGGGGCCGCAGGGCAGTACTTC.